These 15 T cell receptor beta chains came from one sample sequenced in a study of patients and donors after allogeneic stem cell transplantation. Each CDR3 protein gets one entry after TCRdb re-called the RT-PCR reads with MiXCR. The sample contains about 100,000 distinct CDR3 sequences, 35% of which appear only once. Material: blood, either unsorted or a sorted T cell fraction (not recorded which). These receptor sequences come from a human donor who was either an allogeneic HSCT recipient or a stem cell or donor lymphocyte infusion donor (not recorded which). It is not recorded whose cells these are; they may come from a transplant donor.

The chain has TRBV4-3 and TRBJ2-7; TRBD2 matches at 9 bases. The CDR3 runs to 16 residues. V lost 0 bases and J lost 8; bases outside the gene matches: 11. Germline lookup yields CDR1 LGHNA and CDR2 YSLEER. This CDR3 reads CASSQDLVAGVWKQYF. CDR3 nucleotide sequence: TGCGCCAGCAGCCAAGACCTGGTAGCGGGAGTCTGGAAGCAGTACTTC.

The chain has TRBV6-6 and TRBJ2-1; D might be TRBD2 (5 bases). Germline V gene data show CDR1 as MNHNY and CDR2 as SVGAGI (reference sequence). Deletions cut 11 bases from V and 0 bases from J, with 17 bases between. This CDR3 is 15 amino acids long. The CDR3 DNA reads TGTGCCGTACACTCGGGAACCAGCTCCTACAATGAGCAGTTCTTC. Its translation: CAVHSGTSSYNEQFF.

The CDR3 DNA is TGTGCCAGCAGCCAAGTGGGACTAGCGGACACCGGGGAGCTGTTTTTT. As protein: CASSQVGLADTGELFF. The chain uses TRBV4-2 and TRBJ2-2; 11 bases map to TRBD2. CDR3 length equals 16 residues. The V segment lost 1 base and the J segment 3 bases; nucleotides outside the gene matches: 1. Germline V gene lookup returns CDR1 LGHNA and CDR2 YNFKEQ.

V gene TRBV19 combines with J gene TRBJ1-5; D not resolved. The CDR3 spans 13 residues. Germline V gene data show CDR1 as LNHDA and CDR2 as SQIVND (reference sequence). V lost 7 bases, J lost 3 bases, and 10 bases lay in between. The CDR3 nucleotides read TGTGCCAGTACTATGCAAACCAATCAGCCCCAGCATTTT. It yields the protein CASTMQTNQPQHF.

There are a few counts of this clonotype. The genes are TRBV10-3 and TRBJ2-7; 9 bases are a match to TRBD1. Germline CDR1 reads ENHRY; CDR2 reads SYGVKD. CDR3 length: 15 residues. V dropped 5 bases and J dropped 0; count of bases not matched to a gene: 5. CDR3 coding DNA: TGTGCCATCAGTAGAGACAGGGGGTTCTCCTACGAGCAGTACTTC. Translated: CAISRDRGFSYEQYF.

This chain joins TRBV12-3 or TRBV12-4 and TRBJ2-5; no definite D call. V was cut by 5 bases and J by 1 base, with 11 bases left in between. The CDR3 has 14 residues. The CDR3 bases are TGTGCCAGCAGTCTGACTCCCCGCCAAGAGACCCAGTACTTC. It translates to CASSLTPRQETQYF.

The V and J genes are TRBV6-2 or TRBV6-3 and TRBJ2-5; maybe TRBD2 (6 bases). The V and J ends lost 6 bases and 2 bases respectively, with 13 bases between them. The V gene's germline CDR1 is MNHEY and CDR2 SVGEGT. The CDR3 is made up of 14 amino acids. CDR3 protein: CASRKIAEQETQYF. The CDR3 DNA sequence: TGTGCCAGCAGGAAAATAGCGGAACAAGAGACCCAGTACTTC.

The chain has TRBV29-1 and TRBJ2-5; TRBD2 matches 7 bases. The CDR3 length is 13 residues. Germline CDR1 SQVTM, CDR2 ANQGSEA. J gave up 3 bases and V 5 bases, and 6 bases lay outside the gene matches. CDR3 nucleotides: TGCAGCGTTATAACTAGCGTCGAAGAGACCCAGTACTTC. Translating gives CSVITSVEETQYF.

This clonotype has a handful of counts. The chain employs TRBV12-3 or TRBV12-4 and TRBJ1-1; D might be TRBD1 (6 bases). With 3 bases removed from V and 5 bases from J, the gap between germline ends came to 13 bases. The CDR3 length is 14 residues. Here the CDR3 DNA reads TGTGCCAGCAGTTTGACCACAGGGCGTACTGAAGCTTTCTTT. Its protein product is CASSLTTGRTEAFF.

The chain recombines TRBV24-1 with TRBJ2-1; 12 bases line up with TRBD2. Unmatched junction bases numbered 5, after V lost 3 bases and J lost 6 bases. Germline CDR1 and CDR2: KGHDR and SFDVKD. The CDR3 is made up of 16 amino acids. The CDR3 nucleotides are TGTGCCACCAGTGATCCCACTAGCGGGGGGCCCAATGAGCAGTTCTTC. This encodes CATSDPTSGGPNEQFF.

This clonotype showed up many times. The rearrangement links TRBV4-2 to TRBJ1-3, with D uncertain. Trimming cost V 0 bases and J 0 bases, with 12 bases left between them. The CDR3 is 17 amino acids. Per germline, CDR1 LGHNA and CDR2 YNFKEQ. The CDR3 DNA reads TGTGCCAGCAGCCAAGAATTGGCAGACTACTCTGGAAACACCATATATTTT. Its protein is CASSQELADYSGNTIYF.

This chain links TRBV20-1 with TRBJ1-5; 9 nucleotides line up with TRBD1. There are 15 residues in the CDR3. Germline trimming cut 5 bases from V and 2 bases from J; bases unmatched to any gene: 7. Germline CDR1 DFQATT, CDR2 SNEGSKA (reference sequence). Here the CDR3 reads CSALTGGGGNQPQHF. DNA of the CDR3: TGCAGTGCTCTGACAGGGGGAGGTGGCAATCAGCCCCAGCATTTT.

The chain has TRBV12-3 or TRBV12-4 and TRBJ1-2; D unclear. V was pared by 10 bases and J by 0 bases, with 12 bases between. This CDR3 has 13 residues. The CDR3 loop reads CATRGEPNYGYTF. The CDR3 DNA reads TGTGCCACCCGGGGAGAGCCTAACTATGGCTACACCTTC.

This clonotype has a count of ten or more. V usage is TRBV7-2 and J usage is TRBJ1-1; TRBD1 might be the D (5 bases). In germline, CDR1 is SGHTA, CDR2 FQGNSA. The CDR3 sequence is 17 residues long. The V and J ends lost 5 bases and 0 bases respectively, with 19 bases between them. CDR3 in DNA: TGTGCCAGCAGCCCATATGCGGCATTGGACATGAACACTGAAGCTTTCTTT. This gives the protein CASSPYAALDMNTEAFF.

This chain uses TRBV18 with TRBJ2-1; possibly TRBD1 for D (6 bases). The germline V and J ends were trimmed by 3 bases and 8 bases, with 14 bases remaining between them. Germline V CDR1 and CDR2: KGHSH, LQKENI. This CDR3 comprises 14 residues. DNA for the CDR3: TGTGCCAGCTCACCGACAGGAGGTTGGGATGAGCAGTTCTTC. It encodes CASSPTGGWDEQFF.